The entry below describes one T cell receptor beta chain. It has no known antigen specificity. No much larger clone exists at a distance of one base, and base qualities are not known. Counted from cysteine to phenylalanine, this CDR3 has 19 amino acids. The read is trimmed to its CDR3 DNA, 57 bases read in frame from base 1. The germline V gene sets CDR1 to MNHEY and CDR2 to SVGEGT. Compared with germline, V lacks 6 bases and J lacks 3 bases; bases without a gene match: 15. The data were taken from a study of T cell responses to AZD1222 COVID-19 vaccine listed by TCRdb under 2021. Looking at the study overall: AZD1222 recipients whose second dose came at about 4 weeks and those whose second dose came at about 12 weeks were combined into one group, since spike-specific TCR depth and breadth did not differ between the two schedules. Trial participants were enrolled into age subgroups of 18-55, 56-69 and 70-plus years, which contained 148, 28 and 57 TCR-sequenced participants, respectively. TCR sequencing covered more than 230 trial participants: roughly 200 given two doses of AZD1222 and 26 given two doses of MenACWY control vaccine.

The time point label, read with the paper, signifies: baseline before first vaccination. Vaccinee samples came from UK trials COV001 and COV002, including a single-blind randomized controlled phase 2/3 trial of AZD1222 (ChAdOx1 nCoV-19) in healthy adults. For TCRbeta chain sequencing, PBMC samples were collected from trial participants at day 0 and at day 28 after the second dose. Summary of the overall study and its limitations: Participants were mostly white British, with more females than males. The authors suggested clonal diversity may have been underestimated. Conclusions about previously exposed vaccinees are limited because only five or six AZD1222 recipients were SARS-CoV-2 seropositive at baseline. Because no day 14 peak-response samples were available, repertoires were characterized only after the peak T cell response. The 56-69-year group was small, and its depth increase did not reach significance, likely because of low power. Nearly half of unique spike-specific TCRs reportedly recognized epitopes outside regions mutated in the B.1.351 and B.1.1.7 variants. The vaccine-associated CD4 TCRs covered the entire spike protein, and the dominant responses fell in regions 160-218 and 743-854. After two AZD1222 doses, both the breadth and the depth of spike-specific TCRs were significantly higher than at day 0 and than in MenACWY recipients.

The CDR3 regions of human TCRbeta chains were analyzed by immunosequencing. In the paper's pipeline: Repertoire TCRs were matched against a reference library of SARS-CoV-2-specific TCRs generated with the MIRA antigen-specificity platform. Breadth was defined as the fraction of unique TCRs that were SARS-CoV-2-associated. Depth was defined as the fraction of total T cells that were SARS-CoV-2-associated. Each spike-specific TCR was assigned to its reactive spike region and to a CD4 or CD8 class using the MIRA data. Log10-transformed breadth and depth values were compared by one-way ANOVA with Sidak's multiple comparisons tests. TCRdb mirrors the immuneACCESS table, restricted to in-frame sequences. Some clones are absent from its copies; in checked studies, under half trace to an unresolved V gene, and the reason for the others is unknown. V and J calls and clone size come straight from that table; D and trimming were deduced from the DNA. For this sample there are some 140,000 clones; more than 85% appear just once. The ten largest clonotypes hold about 3.2% of the sample.

The material was peripheral blood, obtained on day 0 of AZD1222 vaccination. The rearranged chain carries TRBV6-2 or TRBV6-3 and TRBJ2-7, and 15 junctional nucleotides match TRBD2. The TCR was taken from an adult in good health. CDR3 protein: CASSPARGLAGGGFYEQYF. At the DNA level, the sequence is TGTGCCAGCAGCCCTGCGAGGGGACTAGCGGGAGGAGGTTTCTACGAGCAGTACTTC.